This TCR beta chain was found in a study of T cell responses to AZD1222 COVID-19 vaccine. Study results and limitations: Mostly white British, mostly female donors; authors suggested clonal diversity may be underestimated. Among vaccine-associated CD4 TCRs, coverage spanned spike, with dominance at 160-218 and 743-854. Two AZD1222 administrations were followed by greater Spike-specific TCR breadth and depth.

About this clone: Its specificity is unknown.

V dropped 0 bases and J dropped 8 bases, with 11 bases sitting between them. The CDR3 sequence is 13 residues long. Germline V lookup: CDR1 SGHDT, CDR2 YYEEEE. Using immunoSEQ multiplex PCR, the repertoire was profiled, and TCRdb retains in-frame clones only, with some absent. The repertoire holds about 84,000 clones, with around 90% as singletons. Second doses that came at about 4 or about 12 weeks were put together. The receptor's source is an adult who received the AZD1222 COVID-19 vaccine. The material was peripheral blood, obtained 28 days after the second AZD1222 dose. V usage is TRBV5-6 and J usage is TRBJ1-2; maybe TRBD1 (5 bases). DNA of the CDR3: TGTGCCAGCAGCTTGGGCGGGGGAGGAGGCTACACCTTC. It encodes CASSLGGGGGYTF.